What follows describes a single TCR beta chain. Its antigen is unknown. There are no base qualities to consult, and no much larger clone falls within one base. Ficoll-Paque density gradient centrifugation was used to isolate PBMCs. The data are from a study of T-cell memory formation after mild COVID-19 (dated by TCRdb to the early 2020s). Concerning the study at large: TCR sequence clusters from the two donors were largely donor specific. In a couple of donors, T-cell clones that expanded and contracted after mild COVID-19 were tracked by sequencing TCRalpha and TCRbeta repertoires over time. Two young, previously healthy adult volunteers, one female and one male, were included in the cohort. Results the study describes overall, beyond this receptor: The study covered only a couple of mild cases, and larger cohorts including severe cases with pre-infection samples were considered necessary. Balanced CD4/CD8 phenotypes were observed for clones contracting from day 15 to 85, whereas a bias towards CD4+ was observed for a second wave of clones expanding from day 15 to 37. Contracting CD4+ clones appeared mostly in the CM and EM memory subsets, whereas CD8+ clones were enriched in EMRA. The detection of some responding clones in pre-infection memory suggests that pre-existing cross-reactive memory T cells joined the SARS-CoV-2 response. SARS-CoV-2 specificity was not confirmed for the second-wave clones peaking on day 37.

According to the germline V gene, CDR1 reads SGHDT and CDR2 reads YYEEEE. For this chain, trimming is 4 bases at the V end and 4 bases at the J end, and the number of junction bases without a gene match is 11. The CDR3 goes from the cysteine to the phenylalanine over 17 residues. Just the 51-base CDR3 DNA is kept, in frame starting at base 1. Sequencing instrument: Illumina NovaSeq 6000. cDNA libraries for TCRalpha and TCRbeta were prepared by 5'RACE using constant-segment primers, with sample barcodes and unique molecular identifiers added. RNA was extracted from every sample with Trizol reagent. Library amplification was performed in two PCR steps, and a second sample barcode and Illumina TruSeq adapters were introduced in the second step. Sequencing of libraries was performed on an Illumina NovaSeq with 2 x 150 bp paired-end reads. Processing in the source paper ran as follows. Demultiplexing of reads and collapsing into UMI-guided consensus sequences were performed with migec v1.2.7. With mixcr v2.1.11, UMI consensuses were aligned to TRA and TRB V and J templates and assembled into clonotypes. A clonotype was counted as expanded or contracted only if both edgeR and NoisET called the change significant, with noise models trained on biological replicates. For edgeR calls, the cutoffs were a false discovery rate-adjusted p below 0.01 and a log2 fold-change threshold of 1. As an exploratory analysis of dynamics, PCA with hierarchical clustering was applied to max-normalized trajectories of the 1000 most abundant clonotypes. Separately sequenced CD4+ and CD8+ repertoires were used to assign a CD4 or CD8 phenotype to each responding clone. TCRdb redid the processing of the public reads, applying fastp at Q25 and MiXCR, and retained in-frame beta chains. Entries that share a CDR3 protein sequence are merged under the most common genes and DNA. None of the V and J calls come from the authors' own analysis; TCRdb made them. In this sample the table shows around 370,000 distinct CDR3 sequences, around a fifth of which occur a single time. The ten largest clones represent 12% of the sample.

Here the chain combines TRBV5-6 and TRBJ1-2; TRBD1 agrees with 12 junctional bases. The receptor comes from an adult woman who had mild COVID-19 (a few samples of this study predate the infection). The sample titles of this study are shuffled in the database, so cell type and time point are left out; the donor was told from shared clones. The sequenced sample was PBMCs or a T cell subset sorted from them (not recorded which). The CDR3 loop reads CASSRGTGGWGGYGYTF. Read as DNA, the sequence is TGTGCCAGCAGCCGTGGGACAGGGGGCTGGGGGGGCTATGGCTACACCTTC.